The clone carrying this T cell receptor beta chain was seen more than once but under ten times. Its specificity is not known. The sample originates from a study of T cell repertoires in cytomegalovirus infection. In germline, CDR1 is SEHNR, CDR2 FQNEAQ (reference sequence). V was shortened by 8 bases and J by 5 bases, with 22 bases between the two germline ends. CDR3 length equals 16 residues. Study results and caveats: Carriage of CMV together with the relevant HLA was identifiable through cumulative public TCR beta family frequency.

From the reads, TCRdb called clonotypes with MiXCR, one entry per CDR3 protein. The repertoire has approximately 500,000 distinct CDR3 sequences, roughly a third of them found once; the top ten carry roughly a sixth. Sequenced material: cultured PBMCs, taken from culture after CMV antigen stimulation. This chain links TRBV7-9 with TRBJ2-1; D may be TRBD2 (7 bases). This receptor was identified in a human donor in good health (CMV status not recorded). Some clones in this sample may be carry-over from other donors' samples. The CDR3 loop reads CASSLGGGAANNEQFF. CDR3 sequence (DNA): TGTGCCAGCTCTCTAGGGGGAGGGGCCGCTAACAATGAGCAGTTCTTC.